The TCR beta chain under discussion was sequenced for a study of beta chain features in type 1 diabetes. About the study: In age, gender and cell yields, patients were similar to healthy donors.

Trimming took off 2 bases at V and 0 bases at J, with 8 bases between the two ends. Germline values: CDR1 SGHTA, CDR2 FQGNSA. This CDR3 is 14 amino acids long. The whole isolated RNA underwent reverse transcription, so sequencing captured expressed TCRB transcripts. Only in-frame clones appear in the TCRdb table, and some are missing; sequencing was by immunoSEQ multiplex PCR. Here the sample spans roughly 260,000 clones, roughly 20% being singletons. Note on this clone: Its antigen is currently unknown.

The study, taken as a whole, reports: Researchers report that Type 1 diabetes patients had moderately but significantly shorter TCRB CDR3s across all four CD4+ subsets. Patients' naive, central memory and regulatory TCRB repertoires appeared more alike than those of healthy donors. At VDJ recombination sites, type 1 diabetes patients had fewer insertions and more deleted nucleotides.

Heparinised blood was drawn once per donor, averaging around 110 mL. The chain employs TRBV7-2 and TRBJ2-7; D remains ambiguous. This TCR was recovered from a woman aged 40 to 50 with type 1 diabetes. The sequencing input was naive CD4+ T cells from blood. The CDR3 nucleotides are TGTGCCAGCAGCTTACAGGTGAACTCCTACGAGCAGTACTTC. Its protein product is CASSLQVNSYEQYF.